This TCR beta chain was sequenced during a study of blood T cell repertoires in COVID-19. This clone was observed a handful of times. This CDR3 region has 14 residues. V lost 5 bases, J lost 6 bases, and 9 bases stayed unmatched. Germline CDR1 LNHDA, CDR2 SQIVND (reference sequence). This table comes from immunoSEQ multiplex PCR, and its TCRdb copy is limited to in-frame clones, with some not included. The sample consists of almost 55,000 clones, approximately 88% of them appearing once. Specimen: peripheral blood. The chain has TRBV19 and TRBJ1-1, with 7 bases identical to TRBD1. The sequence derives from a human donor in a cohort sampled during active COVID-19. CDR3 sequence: CASSPGTERAEAFF. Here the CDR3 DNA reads TGTGCCAGTAGTCCCGGGACAGAGAGGGCTGAAGCTTTCTTT.